A single sample is the source of the 19 T cell receptor beta chains below, sequenced in a study of PD-L1 blockade in urothelial cancer. Regarding time point: peripheral blood 6 weeks after treatment start. Libraries were prepared by immunoSEQ multiplex PCR; TCRdb keeps only in-frame clonotypes and omits some of them. The sample has 29,000 or so clones, 75% to 85% seen once; the top ten hold about 3.5%. The material sequenced was PBMCs, taken around atezolizumab (anti-PD-L1) treatment. All receptors come from a man aged 65 to 79 with urothelial cancer.

The CDR3 DNA is TGTGCCAGCAACCAGAGAGGCCGCCGTTCTTACGAGCAGTACTTC. It specifies CASNQRGRRSYEQYF. The chain links TRBV28 to TRBJ2-7; D gene unclear. Germline CDR1 is MDHEN and CDR2 is SYDVKM. The CDR3 runs to 15 residues. Between the trimmed V and J ends, which lost 7 bases and 4 bases, there was a span of 20 bases. Drawing the rest from reference TRBV28 and TRBJ2-7, the complete variable domain is DVKVTQSSRYLVKRTGEKVFLECVQDMDHENMFWYRQDPGLGLRLIYFSYDVKMKEKGDIPEGYSVSREKKERFSLILESASTNQTSMYLCASNQRGRRSYEQYFGPGTRLTVT.

The genes are TRBV11-2 and TRBJ2-2; 8 bases agree with TRBD1. This CDR3 has 13 amino acids. Trimming took 3 bases from V and 7 from J; bases not matched to a gene: 1. Germline lookup yields CDR1 SGHAT and CDR2 FQNNGV. In DNA, the CDR3 is TGTGCCAGCAGCTTTGGGACAGGCGGGGAGCTGTTTTTT. Amino acid sequence: CASSFGTGGELFF.

The genes are TRBV9 and TRBJ2-5, with D possibly TRBD2 on 5 matching bases. CDR3 size: 14 residues. Germline V CDR1 and CDR2: SGDLS, YYNGEE. V lost 0 bases and J lost 1, with 7 bases in between. This CDR3 is CASSVGGLQETQYF. The DNA of the CDR3 is TGTGCCAGCAGCGTAGGAGGACTCCAAGAGACCCAGTACTTC.

The rearrangement joins TRBV29-1 to TRBJ2-2; TRBD2 agrees at 12 bases. V lost 7 bases, J lost 10 bases, and 4 bases stayed unmatched. This CDR3 is 12 amino acids long. The germline V gene encodes CDR1 SQVTM and CDR2 ANQGSEA. The CDR3 region has the DNA TGCAGCGCACGGACTAGCGGGGAGGAGCTGTTTTTT. Its translation: CSARTSGEELFF.

The CDR3 spells CASSIGTANTEAFF. For the CDR3, the DNA is TGTGCCAGCAGCATCGGGACAGCGAACACTGAAGCTTTCTTT. The rearrangement joins TRBV7-8 to TRBJ1-1, with 7 bases matching TRBD1. V lost 5 bases to trimming and J lost 1 base; unmatched junction nucleotides: 4. This CDR3 has 14 residues. The germline V gene has CDR1 SGHVS and CDR2 FQNEAQ.

The J gene is TRBJ2-5, the V gene TRBV27; D is unresolved. The ends were cut back, 3 bases at V and 5 bases at J, with 13 bases in the middle. This CDR3 contains 14 residues. Germline CDR1 and CDR2: MNHEY and SMNVEV (reference sequence). Here the CDR3 DNA reads TGTGCCAGCAGTTTGAGGTCGATCGGGGAGACCCAGTACTTC. Translated, it gives CASSLRSIGETQYF.

The chain has TRBV5-1 and TRBJ2-7; no firm D call. Germline loops: CDR1 SGHRS, CDR2 YFSETQ. CDR3 length equals 13 residues. Between the trimmed V and J ends, which lost 7 bases and 4 bases, there was a span of 15 bases. The CDR3 sequence: CASSRGPAYEQYF. DNA for the CDR3: TGCGCCAGCTCCCGTGGCCCCGCTTACGAGCAGTACTTC.

V and J are TRBV7-2 and TRBJ2-3; maybe TRBD1 (5 bases). V lost 0 bases, J lost 7 bases, and 11 bases lay in between. Germline V gene lookup returns CDR1 SGHTA and CDR2 FQGNSA. The CDR3 extends over 14 amino acids. CDR3 nucleotides: TGTGCCAGCAGCTTAGCGCAGGGTCGGTATACGCAGTATTTT. Translating gives CASSLAQGRYTQYF.

This clone was recorded only once. J is TRBJ1-6 and V is TRBV6-5, with a weak D call TRBD1 (5 bases). The CDR3 length is 13 residues. V lost 6 bases to trimming and J lost 6 bases, with 9 bases between them. Germline CDR1 MNHEY, CDR2 SVGAGI. The CDR3: CASSRGGNSPLHF. The CDR3 coding sequence is TGTGCCAGCAGCCGGGGGGGTAATTCACCCCTCCACTTT.

Comments on this clone: Germline and junction disagree at one end, which may indicate a read error. The chain couples TRBV6-1 to TRBJ2-3; 9 bases agree with TRBD1. Germline assignment: CDR1 MNHNS and CDR2 SASEGT. This CDR3 contains 15 residues. CDR3 residues: CVSLRDRATTDTQYF. In DNA form, the CDR3 reads TGTGTCAGCCTGAGGGACAGGGCTACCACAGATACGCAGTATTTT.

This chain links TRBV6-1 with TRBJ2-1; 8 positions agree with TRBD1. The germline V gene has CDR1 MNHNS and CDR2 SASEGT. The CDR3 is 14 amino acids. Losses at the gene ends were 8 bases for V and 1 base for J; bases not matched to a gene: 4. The CDR3 reads CASQGAGSYNEQFF. The CDR3 DNA follows: TGTGCCAGCCAGGGGGCAGGGTCCTACAATGAGCAGTTCTTC.

The genes are TRBV28 and TRBJ2-7; 7 bases map to TRBD1. The germline V gene has CDR1 MDHEN and CDR2 SYDVKM. The J segment lost 2 bases and the V segment lost 2 bases, leaving 6 bases of the junction unmatched. The CDR3 spans 15 residues. CDR3 in amino acids: CASSLTAGGTYEQYF. CDR3 coding DNA: TGTGCCAGCAGTTTAACGGCAGGGGGAACCTACGAGCAGTACTTC.

The chain combines TRBV5-4 with TRBJ2-5; unclear D gene. The CDR3 consists of 13 residues. Trimming took 0 bases from V and 5 from J, leaving 8 bases between them. Germline V gives CDR1 SGHNT, CDR2 YYREEE (reference sequence). This CDR3 is CASSLGTRETQYF. The CDR3 coding sequence is TGTGCCAGCAGCTTGGGAACTCGGGAGACCCAGTACTTC.

The V gene is TRBV19, the J gene TRBJ1-5, with D possibly TRBD1 on 5 matching bases. The CDR3 extends over 16 amino acids. Germline V gives CDR1 LNHDA, CDR2 SQIVND (reference sequence). V was cut by 5 bases and J by 2 bases, with 16 bases left in between. The CDR3 DNA follows: TGTGCCAGTAGTCCCCCCGGGGGATGGGGCAATCAGCCCCAGCATTTT. Its translation is CASSPPGGWGNQPQHF.

CDR3 sequence reads: CASSNVGEAFF. The CDR3 DNA is TGTGCCAGTAGTAATGTTGGCGAAGCTTTCTTT. The J gene is TRBJ1-1, the V gene TRBV19, with D hard to call. CDR1 and CDR2 (germline): LNHDA, SQIVND (reference sequence). The V gene lost 4 bases and the J gene lost 8 bases, with 8 bases spanning the gap. This CDR3 has 11 amino acids.

V is TRBV28 and J is TRBJ1-4; 7 bases agree with TRBD1. The ends lost 4 bases at V and 8 bases at J; junction bases unmatched: 10. This CDR3 is built from 15 residues. Germline V gene data show CDR1 as MDHEN and CDR2 as SYDVKM. CDR3 sequence reads: CASSSQGGLREKLFF. The CDR3 DNA is TGTGCCAGCAGTTCCCAAGGGGGCCTACGAGAAAAACTGTTTTTT.

The V gene is TRBV10-3, the J gene TRBJ1-1, with unresolved D. The CDR3 contains 13 residues. The germline V gene has CDR1 ENHRY and CDR2 SYGVKD. The V end lost 7 bases, the J end lost 1 base, and 10 bases lay between the germline ends. CDR3 protein: CAITPGWNTEAFF. CDR3 nucleotide sequence: TGTGCCATCACCCCGGGTTGGAACACTGAAGCTTTCTTT.

The genes are TRBV7-9 and TRBJ2-1; 7 bases are shared with TRBD2. J was trimmed by 0 bases and V by 5 bases; bases with no gene match: 4. The CDR3 totals 15 residues. Germline CDR1 reads SEHNR; CDR2 reads FQNEAQ (reference sequence). CDR3 region: CASSPAGSSYNEQFF. CDR3 sequence (DNA): TGTGCCAGCAGCCCAGCGGGGAGCTCCTACAATGAGCAGTTCTTC.

V is TRBV19 and J is TRBJ2-5; TRBD2 matches at 13 bases. The V segment lost 9 bases and the J segment 3 bases; nucleotides outside the gene matches: 4. The germline CDR1 and CDR2 sequences are LNHDA and SQIVND (reference sequence). There are 14 residues in the CDR3. The CDR3 region has the DNA TGTGCCAGCAGGACTAGCGGGAGTAAAGAGACCCAGTACTTC. Translation gives CASRTSGSKETQYF.